Each of the 2 T cell receptor beta chains below was sequenced from the same sample in a study of shared clonotypes between healthy human individuals. Profiled with immunoSEQ multiplex PCR; TCRdb holds only in-frame clones, not every one. The sample holds 400,000 to 550,000 clones, around 80% seen once. Sequencing input: PBMCs. Source of these receptors: a woman aged 35 to 49 in good health. Some clones in this sample may be carry-over from other donors' samples.

Only a few counts were recorded for this clone. The V call is TRBV28, the J call TRBJ2-7, with 11 nucleotides matching TRBD2. With V trimmed by 6 bases and J by 0 bases, 4 bases remained unmatched. This CDR3 contains 15 residues. Germline V gene lookup returns CDR1 MDHEN and CDR2 SYDVKM. CDR3 region: CASSPSGRSSYEQYF. The CDR3 nucleotides read TGTGCCAGCAGCCCTAGCGGGAGGAGCTCCTACGAGCAGTACTTC.

The J gene is TRBJ2-3, the V gene TRBV30; the D gene is possibly TRBD2 (6 bases). The V gene lost 5 bases and the J gene lost 2 bases, with 11 bases spanning the gap. CDR3 length: 13 residues. Germline V gene data show CDR1 as GTSNPN and CDR2 as SVGIG (reference sequence). The CDR3 region has the DNA TGTGCCTGGGGGGCGGGGTTCACAGATACGCAGTATTTT. Its translation is CAWGAGFTDTQYF.